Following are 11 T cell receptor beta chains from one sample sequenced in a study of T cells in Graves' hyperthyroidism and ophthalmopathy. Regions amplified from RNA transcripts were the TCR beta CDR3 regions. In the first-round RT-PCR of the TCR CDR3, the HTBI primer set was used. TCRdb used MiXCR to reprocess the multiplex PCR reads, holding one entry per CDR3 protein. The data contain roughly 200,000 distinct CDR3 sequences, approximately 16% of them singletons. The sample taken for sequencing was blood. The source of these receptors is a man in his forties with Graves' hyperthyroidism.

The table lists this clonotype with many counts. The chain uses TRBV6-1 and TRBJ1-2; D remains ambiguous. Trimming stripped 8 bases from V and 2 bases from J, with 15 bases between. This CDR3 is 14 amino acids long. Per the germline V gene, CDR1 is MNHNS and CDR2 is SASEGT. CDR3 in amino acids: CASHDYRLNYGYTF. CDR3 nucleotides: TGTGCCAGCCATGATTACCGGCTGAACTATGGCTACACCTTC.

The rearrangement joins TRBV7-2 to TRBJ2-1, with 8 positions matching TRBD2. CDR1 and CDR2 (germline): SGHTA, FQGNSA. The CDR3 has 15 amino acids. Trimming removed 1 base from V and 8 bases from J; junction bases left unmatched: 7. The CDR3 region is CASSLEASGSDEQFF. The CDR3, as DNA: TGTGCCAGCAGCTTAGAGGCTAGCGGGTCAGATGAGCAGTTCTTC. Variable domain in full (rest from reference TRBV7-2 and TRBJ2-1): GAGVSQSPSNKVTEKGKDVELRCDPISGHTALYWYRQSLGQGLEFLIYFQGNSAPDKSGLPSDRFSAERTGGSVSTLTIQRTQQEDSAVYLCASSLEASGSDEQFFGPGTRLTVL.

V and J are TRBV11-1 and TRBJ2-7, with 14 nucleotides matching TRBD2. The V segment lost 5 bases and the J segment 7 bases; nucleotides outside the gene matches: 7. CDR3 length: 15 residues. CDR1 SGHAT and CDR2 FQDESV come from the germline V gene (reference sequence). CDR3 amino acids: CASSPGTSGSGEQYF. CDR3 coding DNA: TGTGCCAGCAGCCCCGGGACTAGCGGGAGTGGAGAGCAGTACTTC.

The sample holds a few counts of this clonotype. The CDR3 here is CASSPPGSGANVLTF. The CDR3 region has the DNA TGTGCCAGCAGTCCCCCTGGTTCTGGGGCCAACGTCCTGACTTTC. The rearrangement joins TRBV28 to TRBJ2-6, with D unclear. Looked up from germline, CDR1 is MDHEN and CDR2 is SYDVKM. The CDR3 has 15 residues. V shed 5 bases and J shed 1 base, with 9 bases lying between them.

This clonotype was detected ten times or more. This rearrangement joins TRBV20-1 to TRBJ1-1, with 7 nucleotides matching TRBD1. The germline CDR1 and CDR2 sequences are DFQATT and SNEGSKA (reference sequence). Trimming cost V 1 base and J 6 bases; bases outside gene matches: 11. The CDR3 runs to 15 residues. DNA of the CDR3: TGCAGTGCTAGAGCCCGACAGGGAAGGTTCTCTGAAGCTTTCTTT. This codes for CSARARQGRFSEAFF.

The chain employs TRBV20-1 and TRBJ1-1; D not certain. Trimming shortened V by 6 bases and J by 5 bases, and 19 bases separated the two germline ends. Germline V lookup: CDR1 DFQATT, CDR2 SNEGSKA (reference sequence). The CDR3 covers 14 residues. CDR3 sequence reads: CSAIIAPRGTEAFF. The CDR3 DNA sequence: TGCAGTGCGATAATCGCACCTAGAGGGACTGAAGCTTTCTTT.

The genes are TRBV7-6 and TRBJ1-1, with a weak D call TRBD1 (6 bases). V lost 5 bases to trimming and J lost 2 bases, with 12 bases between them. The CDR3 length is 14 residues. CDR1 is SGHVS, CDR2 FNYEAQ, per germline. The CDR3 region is CASSIGQLNTEAFF. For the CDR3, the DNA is TGTGCCAGCAGCATTGGACAGCTAAACACTGAAGCTTTCTTT.

The CDR3: CASSLGGWGMPQPQHF. DNA of the CDR3: TGTGCCAGCAGCTTGGGGGGCTGGGGGATGCCTCAGCCCCAGCATTTT. The chain joins TRBV7-9 to TRBJ1-5; TRBD1 might be the D (6 bases). Germline V gene data show CDR1 as SEHNR and CDR2 as FQNEAQ (reference sequence). Trimming left V 3 bases short and J 6 bases short, with 18 bases between. CDR3 length: 16 residues.

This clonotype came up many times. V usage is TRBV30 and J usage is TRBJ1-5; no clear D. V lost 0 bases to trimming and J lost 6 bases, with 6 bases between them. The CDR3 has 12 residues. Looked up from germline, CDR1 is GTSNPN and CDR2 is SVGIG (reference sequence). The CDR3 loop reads CAWSVDGQPQHF. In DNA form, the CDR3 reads TGTGCCTGGAGTGTAGACGGTCAGCCCCAGCATTTT.

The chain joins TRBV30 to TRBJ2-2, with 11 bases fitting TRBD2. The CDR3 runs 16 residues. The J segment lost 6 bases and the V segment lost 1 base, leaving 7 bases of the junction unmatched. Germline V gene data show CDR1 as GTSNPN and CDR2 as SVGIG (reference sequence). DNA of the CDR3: TGTGCCTGGAGTGCTAGCGGGGGGTTCAGCGCCGGGGAGCTGTTTTTT. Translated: CAWSASGGFSAGELFF.

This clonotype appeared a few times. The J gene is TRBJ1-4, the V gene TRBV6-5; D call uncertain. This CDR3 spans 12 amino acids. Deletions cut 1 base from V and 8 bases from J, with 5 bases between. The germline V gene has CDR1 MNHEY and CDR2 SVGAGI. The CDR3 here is CASSYFAEKLFF. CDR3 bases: TGTGCCAGCAGTTACTTTGCGGAAAAACTGTTTTTT.